This TCR beta chain was sequenced during a study of shared clonotypes between healthy human individuals. Trimming cost V 1 base and J 4 bases, with 11 bases left between them. The CDR3 has 14 residues. Germline-derived CDR1 and CDR2 are SGHTA and FQGNSA. Every unsorted PBMC PCR replicate was loaded with about 300 ng DNA, about 30,000 T cell genomes. Clones were sequenced by immunoSEQ multiplex PCR, and TCRdb holds only the in-frame ones, with some missing. The data show hundreds of thousands of clones, roughly four fifths seen once. V is TRBV7-2 and J is TRBJ2-7, with D possibly matching TRBD2 (7 bases). This TCR derives from a woman aged 40 to 50 in good health. Some clones in this sample may be carry-over from other donors' samples. Sequenced material: PBMCs. The CDR3 region has the DNA TGTGCCAGCAGCTTAGAGGGGGGGCGATACGAGCAGTACTTC. It translates to CASSLEGGRYEQYF.